Following are 3 T cell receptor beta chains from one sample sequenced in a study of blood T cell repertoires in COVID-19 (dated by TCRdb to 2019 to 2021). The receptor library was made with the immunoSEQ multiplex PCR assay. In its TCRdb copy, this immuneACCESS table keeps in-frame sequences only and misses some clones. Where compared with another copy, unresolved V genes explain less than half of these, and the others have no known cause. The sample yields over 150,000 clones; roughly 88% were counted once. The ten largest clones add up to less than 15% of the sample. Sequenced sample: peripheral blood. These receptors originate from a human donor in a cohort sampled during active COVID-19.

This clone was detected only once. The CDR3 region is CASSPSSSGPRPDTQYF. The DNA for the CDR3 is TGTGCCAGCAGCCCGAGCTCTAGCGGGCCCCGCCCAGATACGCAGTATTTT. The chain employs TRBV3-1 (or the pseudogene TRBV3-2) and TRBJ2-3; 8 bases match TRBD2. Unmatched junction bases numbered 13, after V lost 4 bases and J lost 4 bases. Per germline, CDR1 LGHDT and CDR2 YNNKEL (reference sequence). The CDR3 length is 17 residues.

The J gene is TRBJ2-1, the V gene TRBV7-6; possible D gene TRBD1, 5 bases. CDR3 length: 14 amino acids. Germline lookup yields CDR1 SGHVS and CDR2 FNYEAQ. The ends were cut back, 4 bases at V and 9 bases at J, with 16 bases in the middle. CDR3 protein: CASSSGPRAGEQFF. CDR3 sequence (DNA): TGTGCCAGCAGCTCGGGCCCCAGGGCTGGTGAGCAGTTCTTC.

There are many counts of this clone. The chain has TRBV28 and TRBJ1-2; D might be TRBD1 (5 bases). The CDR3 totals 14 residues. From germline, CDR1 is MDHEN and CDR2 SYDVKM. Trimming took 3 bases from V and 1 from J, leaving 9 bases between them. The CDR3 DNA is TGTGCCAGCAGTTTTTCGGGGGGTAACTATGGCTACACCTTC. This sequence encodes CASSFSGGNYGYTF.